The 12 T cell receptor beta chains below all came from one sample that was sequenced in a study of cytomegalovirus exposure and HLA in healthy donors. It was with 60 Vbeta and 13 Jbeta primers that the PCR ran. Sequencing was performed with immunoSEQ multiplex PCR; in TCRdb, only in-frame clones are kept and a portion is missing. The sample contains roughly 170,000 clones, about 79% of which appear only once. The specimen sequenced was PBMCs. The receptors originated from a girl aged 2-10 years in good health and CMV-seropositive.

The chain has TRBV19 and TRBJ1-1, with 7 bases fitting TRBD1. CDR1 is LNHDA and CDR2 is SQIVND in the germline V gene (reference sequence). J gave up 11 bases and V 6 bases, and 15 bases lay outside the gene matches. CDR3 length: 14 residues. As DNA, the CDR3 is TGTGCCAGTAGCTCGACAGGGTCGCCGGGCAGTGCTTTCTTT. Translating gives CASSSTGSPGSAFF.

The V gene is TRBV6-6, the J gene TRBJ2-4, with 8 bases that match TRBD2. This CDR3 has 15 residues. V gave up 0 bases and J gave up 3 bases; unmatched junction bases: 1. Germline CDR1 reads MNHNY; CDR2 reads SVGAGI (reference sequence). The CDR3 bases are TGTGCCAGCAGTTACTCTCGGGAGGGCAAAAACATTCAGTACTTC. Its translation is CASSYSREGKNIQYF.

CDR3 region: CASSPRTSAAETQYF. The CDR3 bases are TGTGCCAGCAGTCCGAGGACTAGCGCCGCTGAGACCCAGTACTTC. The V and J genes are TRBV2 and TRBJ2-5; 9 nucleotides align to TRBD2. V was pared by 5 bases and J by 5 bases, with 9 bases of the junction left unmatched. Germline-derived CDR1 and CDR2 are SNHLY and FYNNEI. CDR3 length equals 15 residues.

This chain links TRBV12-5 with TRBJ1-1; TRBD1 aligns across 7 bases. This CDR3 comprises 13 residues. Per the germline V gene, CDR1 is LGHNT and CDR2 is FRNRAP. The V segment lost 1 base and the J segment 4 bases; nucleotides outside the gene matches: 0. The CDR3 spells CASGLGQGTEAFF. The CDR3 nucleotides are TGTGCTAGTGGTTTGGGACAGGGCACTGAAGCTTTCTTT.

CDR3 in amino acids: CASSAPASSEYTDTQYF. The DNA of the CDR3 is TGTGCCAGCAGTGCCCCCGCTAGCTCAGAATACACAGATACGCAGTATTTT. The V gene is TRBV2, the J gene TRBJ2-3; D may be TRBD2 (5 bases). Trimming took 4 bases from V and 2 from J, leaving 19 bases between them. CDR3 size: 17 residues. The germline V gene encodes CDR1 SNHLY and CDR2 FYNNEI.

In its sample, this clone was seen once. V gene TRBV14 combines with J gene TRBJ1-3, with D unclear. The CDR3 has 14 residues. The germline CDR1 and CDR2 sequences are SGHDN and FVKESK. V lost 7 bases, J lost 0 bases, and 10 bases lay in between. The CDR3 region has the DNA TGTGCCAGCACGGCGGCGGACTCTGGAAACACCATATATTTT. This codes for CASTAADSGNTIYF.

The rearrangement joins TRBV29-1 to TRBJ2-7, with TRBD1 matching over 8 bases. Germline trimming cut 4 bases from V and 7 bases from J; bases unmatched to any gene: 6. CDR1 and CDR2 from the germline V gene are SQVTM and ANQGSEA. The CDR3 is 12 residues long. CDR3 residues: CSVGTGTWEQYF. DNA for the CDR3: TGCAGCGTTGGGACAGGGACCTGGGAGCAGTACTTC.

The gene calls are TRBV18 and TRBJ2-7, with 8 bases aligning to TRBD2. The CDR3 contains 16 residues. V lost 3 bases and J lost 0; bases outside the gene matches: 7. CDR1 and CDR2 from the germline V gene are KGHSH and LQKENI. The CDR3: CASSPAGGQSSYEQYF. The CDR3 region has the DNA TGTGCCAGCTCACCGGCGGGGGGTCAAAGCTCCTACGAGCAGTACTTC. The full variable domain, with the rest looked up from reference TRBV18 and TRBJ2-7, is NAGVMQNPRHLVRRRGQEARLRCSPMKGHSHVYWYRQLPEEGLKFMVYLQKENIIDESGMPKERFSAEFPKEGPSILRIQQVVRGDSAAYFCASSPAGGQSSYEQYFGPGTRLTVT.

The CDR3 loop is CAWTPGLETQYF. The DNA for the CDR3 is TGTGCCTGGACCCCGGGGTTAGAGACCCAGTACTTC. The chain links TRBV30 to TRBJ2-5; D is perhaps TRBD2 (5 bases). Trimming took off 4 bases at V and 4 bases at J, with 10 bases between the two ends. The germline gives CDR1 GTSNPN, CDR2 SVGIG (reference sequence). This CDR3 region has 12 residues.

Only a few counts were recorded for this clone. V gene TRBV30 combines with J gene TRBJ1-1, with D hard to call. V lost 3 bases and J lost 5, with 7 bases in between. There are 11 residues in the CDR3. Per germline, CDR1 GTSNPN and CDR2 SVGIG (reference sequence). The CDR3 coding sequence is TGTGCCTGGAGAAGGACTACTGAAGCTTTCTTT. This translates into CAWRRTTEAFF.

The CDR3 sequence: CAISVIQGSYEQYF. The CDR3 nucleotides read TGTGCCATCAGTGTAATACAGGGCTCCTACGAGCAGTACTTC. The chain uses TRBV10-3 and TRBJ2-7, with a weak D call TRBD1 (6 bases). The CDR3 extends over 14 amino acids. Trimming took 4 bases from V and 0 from J, leaving 10 bases between them. CDR1 and CDR2 (germline): ENHRY, SYGVKD.

The CDR3 spells CASSLVGGSAEAFF. Written as DNA, the CDR3 is TGTGCCAGCAGCTTAGTGGGGGGGAGCGCTGAAGCTTTCTTT. V is TRBV11-3 and J is TRBJ1-1; tentative D call: TRBD1 (5 bases). Germline CDR1 SGHNT, CDR2 YENEEA. Trimming removed 1 base at V and 6 bases at J, with 12 bases between. The CDR3 is 14 amino acids.